Described below is a single T cell receptor (beta chain) sequence and its context. Its antigen is currently unknown. In germline, CDR1 is LNHDA, CDR2 SQIVND (reference sequence). CDR3 size: 14 residues. Assay used: immunoSEQ multiplex PCR; TCRdb lists only in-frame clones, some missing. The top ten hold roughly 2% of the sample, which has about 160,000 clones, around 84% seen once. Genomic DNA in an amount of approximately 2 micrograms was extracted from cryopreserved PBMCs and used for the preparation of TCR beta libraries. The sample comes from a study of cytotoxic CD8 clonotypes in ibrutinib-treated CLL. About the study: Patients attained about 25 partial and 2 complete responses; at median around 68 months, about 15 remained remitted while around 12 progressed.

The study's findings and limits: Public clonotypes, found uncommonly, either contracted or stayed stable on treatment.

Here the sequenced sample was PBMCs, taken after 12 months of ibrutinib treatment. The receptor was derived from a human donor with chronic lymphocytic leukemia. The rearrangement joins TRBV19 to TRBJ2-5; D perhaps matches TRBD2 (6 bases). The DNA end is more similar to TRBJ2-7, so the J call may be wrong. This CDR3 reads CASSPRAGPYEQYF. CDR3 in DNA: TGTGCCAGTTCCCCTCGGGCGGGGCCCTACGAGCAGTACTTC.